This section outlines one TCR beta chain sequence together with its context. The identical CDR3 is also encoded by other nucleotide sequences in the sample. This sample is part of a study of cytomegalovirus exposure and HLA in healthy donors. PCR was performed using 60 Vbeta and 13 Jbeta primers. TCRdb keeps only in-frame clones here, not all; method: immunoSEQ multiplex PCR. The sample lists about 270,000 clones, 70% to 90% occurring once. The CDR3 runs 18 residues. The germline V and J ends were trimmed by 3 bases and 2 bases, with 20 bases remaining between them. Germline CDR1 reads MNHNS; CDR2 reads SASEGT.

The source is a man in his forties in good health and CMV-seropositive. V usage is TRBV6-1 and J usage is TRBJ1-5; D is possibly TRBD1 (5 bases). Sequenced material: PBMCs. CDR3 protein: CASSEPPRGVVGNQPQHF. The CDR3 DNA follows: TGTGCCAGCAGTGAGCCCCCCCGGGGGGTCGTTGGCAATCAGCCCCAGCATTTT.